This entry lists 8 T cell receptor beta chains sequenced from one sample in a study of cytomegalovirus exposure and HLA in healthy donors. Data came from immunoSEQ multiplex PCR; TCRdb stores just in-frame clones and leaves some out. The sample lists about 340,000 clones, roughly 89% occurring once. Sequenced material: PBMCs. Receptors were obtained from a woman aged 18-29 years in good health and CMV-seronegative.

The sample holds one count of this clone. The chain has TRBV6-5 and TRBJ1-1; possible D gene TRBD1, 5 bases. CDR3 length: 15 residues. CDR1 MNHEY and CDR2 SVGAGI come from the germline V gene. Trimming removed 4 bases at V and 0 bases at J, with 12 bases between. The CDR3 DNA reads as TGTGCCAGCAGTTCGGCCGGCAGGGTGAACACTGAAGCTTTCTTT. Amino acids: CASSSAGRVNTEAFF.

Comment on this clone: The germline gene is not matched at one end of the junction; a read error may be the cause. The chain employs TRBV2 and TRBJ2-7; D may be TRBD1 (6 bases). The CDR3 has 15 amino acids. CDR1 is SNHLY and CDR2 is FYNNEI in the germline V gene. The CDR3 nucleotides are TGTGCCAGCAGTGAATACTCCCAAGGGGGAGAGTCATGTCTGTTC. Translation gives CASSEYSQGGESCLF.

The CDR3 loop reads CASSPRIAGVNTGELFF. Written as DNA, the CDR3 is TGTGCCAGCTCACCAAGGATAGCGGGAGTAAACACCGGGGAGCTGTTTTTT. V is TRBV18 and J is TRBJ2-2, with 9 positions matching TRBD2. This CDR3 has 17 amino acids. The germline CDR1 and CDR2 sequences are KGHSH and LQKENI. V dropped 2 bases and J dropped 2; count of bases not matched to a gene: 6.

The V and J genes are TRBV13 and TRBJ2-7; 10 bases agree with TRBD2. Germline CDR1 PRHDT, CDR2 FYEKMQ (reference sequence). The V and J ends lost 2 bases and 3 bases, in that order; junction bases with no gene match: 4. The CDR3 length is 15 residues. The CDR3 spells CASSLSGRAVYEQYF. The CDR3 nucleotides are TGTGCCAGCAGCTTAAGCGGGAGGGCCGTCTACGAGCAGTACTTC. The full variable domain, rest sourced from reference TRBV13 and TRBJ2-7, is AAGVIQSPRHLIKEKRETATLKCYPIPRHDTVYWYQQGPGQDPQFLISFYEKMQSDKGSIPDRFSAQQFSDYHSELNMSSLELGDSALYFCASSLSGRAVYEQYFGPGTRLTVT.

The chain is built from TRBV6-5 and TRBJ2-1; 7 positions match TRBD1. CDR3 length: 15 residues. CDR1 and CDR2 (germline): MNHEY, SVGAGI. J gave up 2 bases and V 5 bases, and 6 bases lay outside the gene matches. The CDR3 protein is CASSGTGATYNEQFF. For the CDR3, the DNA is TGTGCCAGCAGTGGAACAGGGGCTACCTACAATGAGCAGTTCTTC.

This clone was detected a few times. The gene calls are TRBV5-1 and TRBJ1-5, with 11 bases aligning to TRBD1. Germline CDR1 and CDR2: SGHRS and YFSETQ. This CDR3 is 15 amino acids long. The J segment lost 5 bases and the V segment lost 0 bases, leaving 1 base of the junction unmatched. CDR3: CASSLEGQGDQPQHF. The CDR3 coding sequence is TGCGCCAGCAGCTTGGAGGGACAGGGGGATCAGCCCCAGCATTTT.

DNA of the CDR3: TGTGCCAGCAGCCCCACAGACTACGAGCAGTACTTC. Residues: CASSPTDYEQYF. The chain uses TRBV11-1 and TRBJ2-7; D remains unclear. Trimming removed 5 bases from V and 3 bases from J, with 8 bases in between. Germline CDR1 and CDR2: SGHAT and FQDESV (reference sequence). CDR3 length equals 12 residues. Using reference TRBV11-1 and TRBJ2-7 for the parts outside the CDR3, the full variable domain is EAEVAQSPRYKITEKSQAVAFWCDPISGHATLYWYRQILGQGPELLVQFQDESVVDDSQLPKDRFSAERLKGVDSTLKIQPAELGDSAMYLCASSPTDYEQYFGPGTRLTVT.

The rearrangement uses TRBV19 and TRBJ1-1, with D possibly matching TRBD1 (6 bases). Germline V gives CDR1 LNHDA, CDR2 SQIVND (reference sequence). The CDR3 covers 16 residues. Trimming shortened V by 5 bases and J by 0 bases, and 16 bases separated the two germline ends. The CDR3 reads CASSLVGQFMNTEAFF. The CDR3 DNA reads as TGTGCCAGTAGTCTTGTAGGACAGTTCATGAACACTGAAGCTTTCTTT.